The entry below gives a single TCR beta chain sequence along with its context. Its target is unknown. These data belong to a study of cytomegalovirus exposure and HLA in healthy donors. Study-wide results and caveats: Among TCR beta chains, those listed as cytomegalovirus-associated numbered around 180.

The CDR3 sequence is 13 residues long. The germline V gene encodes CDR1 MRHNA and CDR2 SNTAGT. Trimming pared 10 bases from V and 7 bases from J, leaving 17 bases between. The PCR employed 60 Vbeta primers together with 13 Jbeta primers. Clones were read by immunoSEQ multiplex PCR, and TCRdb kept only the in-frame ones, dropping some. The repertoire holds under 200,000 clones, with about 82% as singletons. The sample taken for sequencing was PBMCs. The sequence was obtained from a woman aged 18-30 years in good health and CMV-seronegative. The V and J genes are TRBV6-4 and TRBJ2-1; possibly TRBD1 for D (9 bases). The DNA for the CDR3 is TGTGCCAAACCGGGAGGGACAGGGAATGAGCAGTTCTTC. It translates to CAKPGGTGNEQFF.